The sequence of this T cell receptor (beta chain) was determined in a study of blood T cell repertoires in COVID-19. Study in general: Sources were T cells, B-cell-depleted T cells, or PBMCs; the material itself was cDNA or gDNA.

V lost 1 base and J lost 4; bases outside the gene matches: 4. The length of the CDR3 is 15 residues. CDR1 and CDR2 (germline): SGHTA, FQGNSA. Authors' analysis steps: Nucleated cell counts were estimated from reference gene primer amplification. Generated by immunoSEQ multiplex PCR, the TCRdb table keeps only in-frame clones and is missing some. V, J and clone size are taken as reported in that table, and D and trimming were inferred from the DNA itself. Of fewer than 300,000 clones in the sample, approximately 86% were seen once. The specimen was peripheral blood. The chain employs TRBV7-2 and TRBJ1-5, with TRBD1 matching 7 bases. The clonotype comes from a woman aged 18 to 35 with acute or convalescent COVID-19. CDR3 residues: CASSLEKTGNQPQHF. The CDR3 coding sequence is TGTGCCAGCAGCTTAGAGAAGACAGGGAATCAGCCCCAGCATTTT.